The clone carrying this T cell receptor beta chain appeared once. Clones were read by immunoSEQ multiplex PCR, and TCRdb kept only the in-frame ones, dropping some. The sample contains fewer than 2,500 clones, roughly 84% of which appear only once. The data were taken from a study of T cell repertoires in ileal Crohn's disease. Study as a whole: Less than 40% were active smokers at surgery; median disease duration was approximately 7.3 years.

The germline V and J ends were trimmed by 0 bases and 8 bases, with 16 bases remaining between them. CDR1 is MNHEY, CDR2 SVGAGI, per germline. The CDR3 has 15 residues. This TCR derives from an adult with Crohn's disease. The gene calls are TRBV6-5 and TRBJ1-2; possibly TRBD1 for D (5 bases). The sequenced sample was ileal tissue. For the CDR3, the DNA is TGTGCCAGCAGTTACTCAGGCAGGGCAGTTGGGGGCTACACCTTC. Translating it yields CASSYSGRAVGGYTF.